This paragraph reports one T cell receptor beta chain. It was RNA transcripts that yielded the amplified TCR beta CDR3 regions. HTBI primers drove first-round RT-PCR of the TCR CDR3. MiXCR, applied by TCRdb to the multiplex PCR reads, yields one record per CDR3 protein. The data show more than 500,000 distinct CDR3 sequences, roughly 14% seen once. Uncontrolled infection, other autoimmune disease, pregnancy or lactation led to exclusion. Together with thyroid ultrasound, orbital computed tomography, serum thyroxine and TRAb, clinical symptoms were used for diagnoses. Out of 10 ml of fresh peripheral blood came the PBMCs. This specimen comes from a study of T cells in Graves' hyperthyroidism and ophthalmopathy. Germline-derived CDR1 and CDR2 are MNHEY and SVGAGI. The V gene end was trimmed by 3 bases and the J gene end by 6 bases; junction bases not matched to a gene: 5. The CDR3 runs 13 residues.

Material: blood. This receptor was taken from a woman in her forties with Graves' ophthalmopathy. The chain uses TRBV6-5 and TRBJ2-7, with 7 bases that match TRBD2. CDR3 DNA sequence: TGTGCCAGCAGTTATGGTAGGGAGGGCGAGCAGTACTTC. Its protein product is CASSYGREGEQYF.